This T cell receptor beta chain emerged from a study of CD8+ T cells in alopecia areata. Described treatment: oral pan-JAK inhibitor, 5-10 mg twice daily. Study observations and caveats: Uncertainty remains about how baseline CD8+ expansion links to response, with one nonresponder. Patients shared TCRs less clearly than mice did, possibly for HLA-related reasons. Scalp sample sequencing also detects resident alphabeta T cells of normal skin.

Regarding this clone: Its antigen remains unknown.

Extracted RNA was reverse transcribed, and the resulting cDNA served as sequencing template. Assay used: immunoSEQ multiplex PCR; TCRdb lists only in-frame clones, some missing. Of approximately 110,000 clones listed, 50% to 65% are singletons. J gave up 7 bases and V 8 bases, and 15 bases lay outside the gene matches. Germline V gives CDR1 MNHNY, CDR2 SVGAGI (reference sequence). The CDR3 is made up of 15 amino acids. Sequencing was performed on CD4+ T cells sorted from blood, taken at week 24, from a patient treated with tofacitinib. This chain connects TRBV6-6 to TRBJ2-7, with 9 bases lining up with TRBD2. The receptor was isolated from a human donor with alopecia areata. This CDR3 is CASAQGGGGAGEQYF. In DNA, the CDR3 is TGTGCCAGCGCCCAGGGTGGCGGGGGGGCTGGGGAGCAGTACTTC.